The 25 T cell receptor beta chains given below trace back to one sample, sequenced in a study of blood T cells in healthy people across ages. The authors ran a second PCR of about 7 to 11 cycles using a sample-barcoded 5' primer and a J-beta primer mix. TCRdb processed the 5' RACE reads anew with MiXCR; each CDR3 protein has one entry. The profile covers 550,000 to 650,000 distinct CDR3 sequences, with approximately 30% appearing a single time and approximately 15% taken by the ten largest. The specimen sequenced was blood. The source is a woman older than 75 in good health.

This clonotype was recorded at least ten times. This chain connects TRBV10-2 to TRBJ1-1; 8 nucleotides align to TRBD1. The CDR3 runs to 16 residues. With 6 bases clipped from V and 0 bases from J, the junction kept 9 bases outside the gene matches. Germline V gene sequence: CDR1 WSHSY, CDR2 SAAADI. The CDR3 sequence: CASRLGPGGMNTEAFF. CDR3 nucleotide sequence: TGCGCCAGCAGGTTGGGCCCAGGGGGCATGAACACTGAAGCTTTCTTT.

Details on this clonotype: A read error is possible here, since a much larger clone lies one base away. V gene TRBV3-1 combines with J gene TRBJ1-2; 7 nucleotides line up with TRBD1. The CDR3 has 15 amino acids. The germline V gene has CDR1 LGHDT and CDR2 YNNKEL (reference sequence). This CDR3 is CAGSQDLGQAVLITF. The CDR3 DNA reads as TGTGCCGGCAGCCAAGATCTTGGACAGGCAGTATTAATCACCTTC.

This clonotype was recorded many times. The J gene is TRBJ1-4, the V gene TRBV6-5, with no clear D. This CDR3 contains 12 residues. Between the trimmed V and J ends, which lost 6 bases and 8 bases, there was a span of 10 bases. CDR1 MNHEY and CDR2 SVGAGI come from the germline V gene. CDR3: CASSPLGEKLFF. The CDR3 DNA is TGTGCCAGCAGCCCGCTAGGCGAAAAACTGTTTTTT.

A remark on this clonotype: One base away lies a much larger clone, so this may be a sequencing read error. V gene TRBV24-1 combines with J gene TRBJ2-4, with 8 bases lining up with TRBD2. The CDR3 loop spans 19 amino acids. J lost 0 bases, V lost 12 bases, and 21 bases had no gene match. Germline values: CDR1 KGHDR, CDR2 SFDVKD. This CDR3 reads CAAPAGVYSHELAKNIQYF. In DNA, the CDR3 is TGTGCCGCCCCAGCGGGGGTGTACTCCCACGAGTTAGCCAAAAACATTCAGTACTTC.

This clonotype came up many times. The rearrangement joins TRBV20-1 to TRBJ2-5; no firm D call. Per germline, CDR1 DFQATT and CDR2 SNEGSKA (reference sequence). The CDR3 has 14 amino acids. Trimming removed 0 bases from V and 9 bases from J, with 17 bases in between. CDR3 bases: TGCAGTGCTAGAGATGGGCGGCTCGTCGGTCCCCAGTACTTC. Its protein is CSARDGRLVGPQYF.

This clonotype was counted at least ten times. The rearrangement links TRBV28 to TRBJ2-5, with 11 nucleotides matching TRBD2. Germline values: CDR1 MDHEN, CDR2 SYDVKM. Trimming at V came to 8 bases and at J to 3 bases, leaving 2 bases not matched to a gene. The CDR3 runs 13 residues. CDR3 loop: CASLTSGEETQYF. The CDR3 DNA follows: TGTGCCAGCTTGACTAGCGGGGAAGAGACCCAGTACTTC.

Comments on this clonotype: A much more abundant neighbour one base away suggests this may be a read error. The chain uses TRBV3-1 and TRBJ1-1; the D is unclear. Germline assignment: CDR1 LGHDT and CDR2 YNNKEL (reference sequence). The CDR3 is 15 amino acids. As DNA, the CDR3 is TGTACCAGCAGCTCCGGACCCCTCCTCGCCACTGAAGCTTTCTTT. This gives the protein CTSSSGPLLATEAFF.

CDR3 sequence reads: CASSLDPVQNAGPEAFF. CDR3 nucleotide sequence: TGTGCCAGCAGCTTGGATCCGGTCCAAAATGCGGGCCCTGAAGCTTTCTTT. V is TRBV7-3 and J is TRBJ1-1; no reliable D call. This CDR3 is built from 17 residues. The germline V and J ends were trimmed by 3 bases and 6 bases, with 23 bases remaining between them. From germline, CDR1 is SGHTA and CDR2 FQGTGA.

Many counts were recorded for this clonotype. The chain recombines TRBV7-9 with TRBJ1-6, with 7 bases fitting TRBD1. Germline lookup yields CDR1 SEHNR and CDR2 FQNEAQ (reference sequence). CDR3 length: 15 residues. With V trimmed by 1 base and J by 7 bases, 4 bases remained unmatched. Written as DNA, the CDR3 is TGTGCCAGCAGCTTAGGACAGGGCCTAAATTCACCCCTCCACTTT. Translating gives CASSLGQGLNSPLHF.

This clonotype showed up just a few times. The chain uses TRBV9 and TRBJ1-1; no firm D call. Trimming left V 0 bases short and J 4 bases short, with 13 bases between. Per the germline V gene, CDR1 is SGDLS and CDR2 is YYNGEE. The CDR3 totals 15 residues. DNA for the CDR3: TGTGCCAGCAGCGTAGGTACAGCCGGAAGCACTGAAGCTTTCTTT. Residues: CASSVGTAGSTEAFF.

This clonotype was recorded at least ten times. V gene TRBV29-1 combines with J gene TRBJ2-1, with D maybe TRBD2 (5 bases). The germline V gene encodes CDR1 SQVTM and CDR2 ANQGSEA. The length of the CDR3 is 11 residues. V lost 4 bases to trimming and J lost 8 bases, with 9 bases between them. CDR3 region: CSVVEGHEQFF. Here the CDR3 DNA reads TGCAGCGTTGTAGAGGGCCATGAGCAGTTCTTC.

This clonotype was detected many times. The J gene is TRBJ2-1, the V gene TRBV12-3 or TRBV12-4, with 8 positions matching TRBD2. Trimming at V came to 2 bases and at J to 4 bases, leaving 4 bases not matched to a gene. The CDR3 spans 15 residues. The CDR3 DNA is TGTGCCAGCAGTTTAATGGCGGGGGGATACAATGAGCAGTTCTTC. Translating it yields CASSLMAGGYNEQFF.

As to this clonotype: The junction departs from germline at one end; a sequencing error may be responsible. As DNA, the CDR3 is TGTGCCGGCAGCTTGACAGGGCCCAGCTCCTACGAGCAGTACTTC. Its translation is CAGSLTGPSSYEQYF. The chain recombines TRBV5-6 with TRBJ2-7; 7 nucleotides agree with TRBD1. The germline V gene encodes CDR1 SGHDT and CDR2 YYEEEE. The CDR3 is made up of 15 amino acids.

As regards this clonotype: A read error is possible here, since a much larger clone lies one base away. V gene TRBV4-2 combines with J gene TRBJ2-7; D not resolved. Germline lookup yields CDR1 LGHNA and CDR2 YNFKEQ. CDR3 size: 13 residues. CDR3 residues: CACSPEVSYEQYF. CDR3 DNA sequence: TGTGCCTGCAGCCCAGAGGTCTCCTACGAGCAGTACTTC.

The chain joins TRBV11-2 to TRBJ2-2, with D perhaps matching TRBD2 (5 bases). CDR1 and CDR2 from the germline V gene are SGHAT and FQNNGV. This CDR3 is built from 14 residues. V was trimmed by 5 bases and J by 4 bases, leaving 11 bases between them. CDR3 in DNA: TGTGCCAGCAGCATCACTAGGGCCACCGGGGAGCTGTTTTTT. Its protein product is CASSITRATGELFF.

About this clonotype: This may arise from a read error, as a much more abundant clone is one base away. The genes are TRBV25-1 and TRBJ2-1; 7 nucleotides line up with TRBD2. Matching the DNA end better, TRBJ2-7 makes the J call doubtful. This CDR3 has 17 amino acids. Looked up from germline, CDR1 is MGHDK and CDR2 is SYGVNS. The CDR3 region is CASSESGASSSYNEQYF. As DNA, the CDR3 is TGTGCCAGCAGTGAGAGCGGGGCCTCCTCCTCCTACAATGAGCAGTACTTC.

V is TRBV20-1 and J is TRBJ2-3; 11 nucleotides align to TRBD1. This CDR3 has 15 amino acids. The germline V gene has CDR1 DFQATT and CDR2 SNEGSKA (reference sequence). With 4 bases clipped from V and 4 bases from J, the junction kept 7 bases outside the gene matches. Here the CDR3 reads CSATPGQGVSDTQYF. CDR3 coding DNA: TGCAGTGCTACGCCGGGACAGGGGGTTTCAGATACGCAGTATTTT.

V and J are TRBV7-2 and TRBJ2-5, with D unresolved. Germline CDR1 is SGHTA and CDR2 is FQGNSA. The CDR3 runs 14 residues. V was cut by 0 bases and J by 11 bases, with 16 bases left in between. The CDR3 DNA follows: TGTGCCAGCAGCTTAGCGCTTGTCAAAAATGAGCAGTACTTC. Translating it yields CASSLALVKNEQYF. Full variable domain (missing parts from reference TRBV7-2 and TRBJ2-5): GAGVSQSPSNKVTEKGKDVELRCDPISGHTALYWYRQSLGQGLEFLIYFQGNSAPDKSGLPSDRFSAERTGGSVSTLTIQRTQQEDSAVYLCASSLALVKNEQYFGPGTRLLVL.

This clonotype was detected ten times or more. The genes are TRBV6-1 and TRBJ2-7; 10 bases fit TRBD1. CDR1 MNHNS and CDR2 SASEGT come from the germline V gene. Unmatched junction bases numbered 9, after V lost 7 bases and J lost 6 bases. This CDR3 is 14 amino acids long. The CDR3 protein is CASTLGQGVLEQYF. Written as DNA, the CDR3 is TGTGCCAGCACCCTAGGACAGGGGGTCCTCGAGCAGTACTTC.

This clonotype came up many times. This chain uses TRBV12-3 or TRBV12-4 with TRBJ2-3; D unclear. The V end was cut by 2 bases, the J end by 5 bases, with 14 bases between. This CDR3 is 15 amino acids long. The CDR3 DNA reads TGTGCCAGCAGTTTAAGCCGGGCTGTTAGAGATACGCAGTATTTT. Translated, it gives CASSLSRAVRDTQYF.

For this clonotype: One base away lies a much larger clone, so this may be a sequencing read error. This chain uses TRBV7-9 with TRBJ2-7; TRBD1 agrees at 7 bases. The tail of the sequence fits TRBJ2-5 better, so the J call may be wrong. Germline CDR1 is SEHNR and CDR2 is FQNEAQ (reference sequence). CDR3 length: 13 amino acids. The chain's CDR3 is CTSSPTGSETQYF. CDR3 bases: TGTACCAGCAGCCCGACAGGGTCTGAGACCCAGTACTTC.

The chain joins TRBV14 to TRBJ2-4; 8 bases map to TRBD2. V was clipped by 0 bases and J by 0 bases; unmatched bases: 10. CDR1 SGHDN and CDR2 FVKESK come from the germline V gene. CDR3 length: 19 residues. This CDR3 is CASSQDNSGGGLAKNIQYF. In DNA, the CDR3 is TGTGCCAGCAGCCAAGATAATAGCGGCGGGGGGTTAGCCAAAAACATTCAGTACTTC.

CDR3 sequence (DNA): TGTGCCAGTAGCATACAGGGGGCGGGCAATCAGCCCCAGCATTTT. Translating it yields CASSIQGAGNQPQHF. V usage is TRBV19 and J usage is TRBJ1-5, with TRBD1 matching 9 bases. Germline CDR1 reads LNHDA; CDR2 reads SQIVND (reference sequence). The CDR3 length is 15 residues. Trimming took 6 bases from V and 2 from J; bases not matched to a gene: 5.

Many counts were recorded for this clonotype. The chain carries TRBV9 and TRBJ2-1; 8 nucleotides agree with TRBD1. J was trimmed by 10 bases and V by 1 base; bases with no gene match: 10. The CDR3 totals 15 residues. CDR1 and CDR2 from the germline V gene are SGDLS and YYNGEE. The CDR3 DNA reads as TGTGCCAGCAGCGTAAGCGAAAACAGGGGGTCCGAGCAGTTCTTC. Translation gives CASSVSENRGSEQFF.

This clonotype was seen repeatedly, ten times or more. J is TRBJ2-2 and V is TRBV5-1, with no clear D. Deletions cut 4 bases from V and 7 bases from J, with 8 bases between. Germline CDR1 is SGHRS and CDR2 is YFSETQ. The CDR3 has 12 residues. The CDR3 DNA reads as TGCGCCAGCAGCGTTGGAAACGGGGAGCTGTTTTTT. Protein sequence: CASSVGNGELFF.